This T cell receptor (beta chain) derives from a study of shared clonotypes between healthy human individuals (dated by TCRdb to 2018 to 2021). For context, the study as a whole: A couple of women and a few men aged 18 to 49 years were included in the cohort. Each donor's leukapheresis produced roughly between about 0.85 and 10 billion PBMCs. To increase sequencing depth and limit assay-specific biases, different laboratories used diverse techniques to prepare libraries and sequence TCR repertoires. Blood TCR repertoires of four to six healthy adults were deeply sequenced to estimate repertoire size and the extent of clonotype sharing between individuals.

Comments on this clone: Its antigen remains unidentified. Base qualities are missing; no much larger clone stands one base away.

Using the deep immunoSEQ assay, TCR CDR3 regions were amplified from genomic DNA by multiplex PCR. Extracted genomic DNA from each cell subset was distributed evenly across all wells of several immunoSEQ 96-well plates, and each plate was treated as a replicate. For unsorted PBMC, roughly 0.3 ug of genomic DNA, equivalent to roughly 30,000 T cell genomes, went into each replicate PCR. Genomic DNA from unsorted PBMC was sequenced over ten immunoSEQ deep assay plates. Purified libraries were measured with a Qubit 3.0 fluorometer, size-checked on a Bioanalyzer 2100, and measured again with the KAPA Library Quantification kit. Every immunoSEQ 96-well plate was sequenced on a separate single-read 150-cycle Illumina NextSeq 550 flow cell. For the original study's pipeline: Because the immunoSEQ output held only junctional sequences and lacked quality scores, the filtering could not match the filtering applied to full-length reads. To assign V/J genes and CDR3, sequences were annotated against IMGT germline references using PyIR, a Python wrapper for IgBLAST v1.9. Reads were removed for weak V/J assignments (E-value above 1e-6), missing CDR3, stop codons, out-of-frame junctions, or ambiguous translated residues. V3J clonotypes were defined as sequences sharing an identical inferred V gene, J gene, and CDR3 amino acid sequence. To compute the percentage overlap between repertoires, the number of shared unique clonotypes was divided by the size of the smaller repertoire. Richness of each repertoire was evaluated using RTK rarefaction, the Chao1 estimator, and Recon v2.1 estimates of unobserved clonotypes. Imported from immuneACCESS, the table was reduced by TCRdb to in-frame sequences with V and J called. These copies leave out some clones; in studies compared against another copy, an unresolved V gene accounts for under half, and the cause of the remainder is not known. The V and J calls and clone size are taken from that table; D and trimming were inferred from the DNA. The table for this sample lists about 490,000 clones; 76% of them were counted only once. Over 10% of the sample is in the top ten clones.

Healthy HIV-negative adults with no recently reported acute infections or vaccinations were included as donors. Every donor was a Caucasian adult residing in Nashville, Tennessee, USA. For unsorted samples, 75 million to 90 million PBMCs were counted and genomic DNA was extracted with the QIAamp DNA Blood Mini kit. After blood collection by leukapheresis, PBMCs were isolated using Ficoll-Histopaque density gradient centrifugation and then cryopreserved in the vapor phase of liquid nitrogen. Counted from cysteine to phenylalanine, this CDR3 has 13 amino acids. The retained sequence is limited to the CDR3, 39 bases, with the frame set at the first base. Deletion took 7 bases off V and 5 bases off J, with a span of 14 bases between the germline ends. CDR1 and CDR2, looked up from the germline V gene, are MDHEN and SYDVKM. The full study reports these points: The small number of donors limited the genetic and exposure-history diversity represented. Based on pairwise subsampling, the degree of clonotype sharing among donors was expected to be affected by sequencing depth. Sampling was restricted to blood, and TCR repertoires in tissue are likely to differ from TCR repertoires in blood.

This sequence was found in a woman aged 40 to 50 in good health. Some clones in this sample may be carry-over from other donors' samples. Here the chain combines TRBV28 and TRBJ2-5; TRBD2 is a weak D gene call, 5 bases matching. The sequencing input was PBMCs. The nucleotide sequence is TGTGCCAGCAACGAGGGAGTAGCGGAGACCCAGTACTTC. It codes for CASNEGVAETQYF.